This passage covers 17 T cell receptor beta chains from one sample sequenced in a study of human T cells and chemical hapten exposure. TCRdb redid the calling of the RACE reads with MiXCR, one entry per CDR3 protein. The data show roughly 200,000 distinct CDR3 sequences, roughly a quarter seen once. Time point meaning: patch test 3, about 24 weeks after DPC sensitization. The treatment: therapeutic diphenylcyclopropenone sensitization with weekly scalp DPC. Sample: whole blood, taken in connection with sensitization to the hapten diphenylcyclopropenone (DPC). The receptors originated from a woman between 35 and 50 years old with alopecia areata. Some clones in this sample may be carry-over from other donors' samples.

The V call is TRBV7-6, the J call TRBJ2-7, with TRBD2 matching over 7 bases. The CDR3 runs 15 residues. Germline V gene data show CDR1 as SGHVS and CDR2 as FNYEAQ. Losses at the gene ends were 5 bases for V and 2 bases for J; bases not matched to a gene: 9. This chain's CDR3 is CASSRVGGSTYEQYF. DNA for the CDR3: TGTGCCAGCAGCCGTGTCGGCGGGAGCACCTACGAGCAGTACTTC.

This clonotype was observed a handful of times. The chain couples TRBV12-3 or TRBV12-4 to TRBJ2-7; D is unresolved. CDR3 length: 13 amino acids. V was shortened by 7 bases and J by 1 base, with 11 bases between the two germline ends. Here the CDR3 reads CASTGLSSYEQYF. Here the CDR3 DNA reads TGTGCCAGCACGGGTCTCTCATCCTACGAGCAGTACTTC.

The chain links TRBV28 to TRBJ1-1, with D unresolved. Germline lookup yields CDR1 MDHEN and CDR2 SYDVKM. CDR3 size: 12 residues. V lost 6 bases, J lost 1 base, and 6 bases lay in between. The CDR3: CASSPPNTEAFF. CDR3 nucleotides: TGTGCCAGCAGCCCGCCGAACACTGAAGCTTTCTTT.

The table lists this clonotype with a few counts. The chain has TRBV27 and TRBJ2-1; 11 bases map to TRBD2. The CDR3 length is 14 residues. Germline loops: CDR1 MNHEY, CDR2 SMNVEV (reference sequence). The J segment lost 8 bases and the V segment lost 2 bases, leaving 2 bases of the junction unmatched. The CDR3 DNA sequence: TGTGCCAGCAGTTTAACTAGCGGGAGCGATGAGCAGTTCTTC. It translates to CASSLTSGSDEQFF.

The rearrangement joins TRBV3-1 to TRBJ1-6; TRBD1 matches 9 bases. This CDR3 is 13 amino acids long. The germline gives CDR1 LGHDT, CDR2 YNNKEL (reference sequence). The junction had 2 bases not matched to a gene; V was cut back by 4 bases and J by 10 bases. The CDR3 bases are TGTGCCAGCAGCCGGACAGGGGCCTCACCCCTCCACTTT. The encoded protein is CASSRTGASPLHF.

The rearrangement links TRBV5-1 to TRBJ2-1; no firm D call. This CDR3 comprises 13 residues. Germline CDR1 is SGHRS and CDR2 is YFSETQ. The ends were cut back, 4 bases at V and 7 bases at J, with 12 bases in the middle. The CDR3 DNA is TGCGCCAGCAGCCCCACGACCAGGAATGAGCAGTTCTTC. It is translated as CASSPTTRNEQFF.

With regard to this clonotype: An end of the junction does not agree with germline; a read error may underlie this. This rearrangement joins TRBV7-8 to TRBJ2-1; perhaps TRBD2 as D (6 bases). Germline lookup yields CDR1 SGHVS and CDR2 FQNEAQ. The CDR3 spans 14 residues. CDR3 in amino acids: CASSLREVGNEQSF. The CDR3 region has the DNA TGTGCCAGCAGCTTGAGGGAGGTCGGCAATGAGCAGTCCTTC.

J is TRBJ1-6 and V is TRBV20-1; D is possibly TRBD1 (5 bases). V dropped 3 bases and J dropped 5 bases, with 8 bases sitting between them. This CDR3 has 13 residues. The germline V gene has CDR1 DFQATT and CDR2 SNEGSKA (reference sequence). The chain's CDR3 is CSARGRNNSPLHF. Here the CDR3 DNA reads TGCAGTGCTAGGGGACGGAATAATTCACCCCTCCACTTT.

Only a few counts were recorded for this clonotype. The chain is built from TRBV28 and TRBJ1-3; D perhaps matches TRBD1 (5 bases). V was clipped by 4 bases and J by 0 bases, with 10 bases between them. Germline V gene sequence: CDR1 MDHEN, CDR2 SYDVKM. The CDR3 is 15 residues long. CDR3 protein: CASSSGTFSGNTIYF. The CDR3 bases are TGTGCCAGCAGTTCCGGGACCTTCTCTGGAAACACCATATATTTT.

The chain joins TRBV4-3 to TRBJ2-7; D gene ambiguous. The CDR3 runs 16 residues. Germline V gene sequence: CDR1 LGHNA, CDR2 YSLEER. Trimming took 1 base from V and 5 from J, leaving 18 bases between them. The DNA of the CDR3 is TGCGCCAGCAGCCAAGTTTGGGCCGGCGTCAGGAACGAGCAGTACTTC. This encodes CASSQVWAGVRNEQYF.

This clonotype was counted a few times. V usage is TRBV4-3 and J usage is TRBJ2-7; 11 positions agree with TRBD1. The germline gives CDR1 LGHNA, CDR2 YSLEER. Germline trimming cut 0 bases from V and 6 bases from J; bases unmatched to any gene: 16. The CDR3 has 19 amino acids. The CDR3 loop is CASSQELRDRGYLFCEQYF. CDR3 coding DNA: TGCGCCAGCAGCCAAGAGCTGAGGGACAGGGGGTATTTATTTTGCGAGCAGTACTTC.

The V gene is TRBV5-6, the J gene TRBJ2-5; a possible D gene is TRBD1 (5 bases). Trimming took 6 bases from V and 4 from J, leaving 16 bases between them. CDR1 and CDR2 from the germline V gene are SGHDT and YYEEEE. This CDR3 has 14 amino acids. Here the CDR3 DNA reads TGTGCCAGCAATAATAAAGGGGCCGGAGAGACCCAGTACTTC. This gives the protein CASNNKGAGETQYF.

In its sample, this clonotype was seen a few times. V gene TRBV6-2 or TRBV6-3 combines with J gene TRBJ2-7; D is perhaps TRBD1 (5 bases). The CDR3 runs to 14 residues. Germline V CDR1 and CDR2: MNHEY, SVGEGT. V was cut by 5 bases and J by 2 bases, with 13 bases left in between. The CDR3 loop reads CASSRGVGAYEQYF. As DNA, the CDR3 is TGTGCCAGCAGTAGGGGCGTAGGCGCCTACGAGCAGTACTTC.

Many counts were recorded for this clonotype. The chain has TRBV6-1 and TRBJ2-7; 9 positions match TRBD1. Trimming took 7 bases from V and 1 from J; bases not matched to a gene: 8. Germline CDR1 reads MNHNS; CDR2 reads SASEGT. The CDR3 covers 15 residues. CDR3 coding DNA: TGTGCCAGCACCCCTACAGGGGGCAATTCCTACGAGCAGTACTTC. The encoded protein is CASTPTGGNSYEQYF.

The J gene is TRBJ1-2, the V gene TRBV9; D remains unclear. The CDR3 spans 13 residues. V was trimmed by 4 bases and J by 8 bases, leaving 15 bases between them. Germline V gene data show CDR1 as SGDLS and CDR2 as YYNGEE. The CDR3 loop reads CASSPDGLKGYTF. The DNA of the CDR3 is TGTGCCAGCAGCCCGGACGGGTTGAAGGGCTACACCTTC.

The genes are TRBV6-1 and TRBJ1-1; 12 nucleotides agree with TRBD1. This CDR3 has 15 residues. Trimming cost V 5 bases and J 7 bases; bases outside gene matches: 8. From germline, CDR1 is MNHNS and CDR2 SASEGT. This CDR3 is CASSTRDRGLSEAFF. CDR3 in DNA: TGTGCCAGCAGTACCCGGGACAGGGGGCTCAGTGAAGCTTTCTTT.

This clonotype occurred a few times. The chain links TRBV7-2 to TRBJ2-4; D ambiguous. Trimming removed 1 base from V and 8 bases from J, with 12 bases in between. This CDR3 is 14 amino acids long. Germline CDR1 SGHTA, CDR2 FQGNSA. CDR3 loop: CASSLGARKDIQYF. DNA for the CDR3: TGTGCCAGCAGCTTAGGTGCCCGTAAGGACATTCAGTACTTC.